The entry below gives a single TCR beta chain sequence along with its context. This specimen belongs to a study of blood T cell repertoires in COVID-19. At the level of the study: Sites in the United States, Italy and Spain provided acute and convalescent COVID-19 samples.

Germline loops: CDR1 SQVTM, CDR2 ANQGSEA. The V segment lost 3 bases and the J segment 1 base; nucleotides outside the gene matches: 5. This CDR3 region has 14 residues. Here immunoSEQ multiplex PCR was the method, and the copy in TCRdb shows in-frame clones only, minus some. This sample has 40,000 to 55,000 clones; approximately 86% occur once, and the top ten carry more than 4%. The TCR was taken from an older woman with acute or convalescent COVID-19. The sequenced material came from peripheral blood. The rearrangement joins TRBV29-1 to TRBJ1-1, with 7 bases fitting TRBD1. CDR3 in amino acids: CSVDHRGRNTEAFF. CDR3 bases: TGCAGCGTTGACCACAGGGGCCGGAACACTGAAGCTTTCTTT.